This TCR beta chain was profiled in a study of response to subunit inactivated influenza vaccine. Findings of the study overall: Every seasonal influenza vaccination brings in few new T cells, the authors suggested.

V lost 3 bases, J lost 0 bases, and 6 bases lay in between. The CDR3 sequence is 13 residues long. Germline values: CDR1 LNHDA, CDR2 SQIVND (reference sequence). TCRdb re-called the RT-PCR reads with MiXCR, one entry per CDR3 protein. This sample has hundreds of thousands of distinct CDR3 sequences, with approximately 7.6% found just once. Concerning this clonotype itself: The antigen is unknown.

The chain uses TRBV19 and TRBJ2-7; no clear D. The sequence derives from a man between 50 and 75 years old who received an inactivated influenza vaccine. The input for sequencing was PBMCs from blood, taken 23 to 25 months after vaccination. The CDR3 region is CASSIRTSYEQYF. As DNA, the CDR3 is TGTGCCAGTAGTATTCGGACCTCCTACGAGCAGTACTTC.